Shown below are 7 T cell receptor beta chains from a single sample sequenced in a study of cytomegalovirus exposure and HLA in healthy donors (dated by TCRdb to the late 2010s). The library was built by means of the immunoSEQ multiplex PCR assay. For the multiplex PCR, a mixture combining 60 forward primers for TCR Vbeta segments and 13 reverse primers for TCR Jbeta segments was used. Held by TCRdb, this immuneACCESS table contains in-frame sequences only and omits some clones. Under half of the omission traces to an unresolved V gene where checked; the cause of the rest is unknown. This sample is represented by about 180,000 clones; about three quarters of them were singletons. The top ten constitute about 1.5% of the sample. The sequenced sample consisted of PBMCs. These receptors originate from a man between 18 and 35 years old in good health and CMV-seronegative.

The chain is built from TRBV28 and TRBJ2-7; D is perhaps TRBD1 (6 bases). The germline V and J ends were trimmed by 4 bases and 1 base, with 8 bases remaining between them. The CDR3 spans 13 residues. CDR1 and CDR2 (germline): MDHEN, SYDVKM. The CDR3 DNA reads TGTGCCAGCAGTTCAGGGGTTTCCTACGAGCAGTACTTC. Encoded protein: CASSSGVSYEQYF.

This sequence joins TRBV29-1 and TRBJ2-1; 8 bases agree with TRBD1. This CDR3 comprises 13 residues. The germline V gene encodes CDR1 SQVTM and CDR2 ANQGSEA. Trimming removed 6 bases from V and 1 base from J; junction bases left unmatched: 2. In DNA, the CDR3 is TGCAGCGTGACAGGGGAGTCCTACAATGAGCAGTTCTTC. Translation gives CSVTGESYNEQFF.

This clone came up a few times. V and J are TRBV7-2 and TRBJ2-5, with D possibly being TRBD1 (5 bases). The germline V gene has CDR1 SGHTA and CDR2 FQGNSA. Trimming removed 2 bases at V and 3 bases at J, with 16 bases between. The CDR3 sequence is 16 residues long. The CDR3 DNA follows: TGTGCCAGCAGCTTATGGGGCAGCGCTGTAAAAGAGACCCAGTACTTC. This codes for CASSLWGSAVKETQYF.

This clone was counted only a few times. The genes are TRBV27 and TRBJ1-1; D possibly corresponds to TRBD1 (5 bases). The CDR3 length is 12 residues. The germline V gene has CDR1 MNHEY and CDR2 SMNVEV (reference sequence). Trimming cost V 6 bases and J 9 bases, with 14 bases left between them. The CDR3 is CASSLLGGKAFF. The CDR3 DNA reads TGTGCCAGCAGCCTCCTCGGGGGAAAAGCTTTCTTT.

This clone was recorded once. The chain employs TRBV9 and TRBJ2-2; maybe TRBD2 (5 bases). The V and J ends lost 3 bases and 6 bases respectively, with 18 bases between them. CDR3 size: 16 residues. Germline-derived CDR1 and CDR2 are SGDLS and YYNGEE. The CDR3 protein is CASSAITTPGSGELFF. CDR3 bases: TGTGCCAGCAGCGCAATCACAACGCCGGGATCCGGGGAGCTGTTTTTT.

This chain joins TRBV6-5 and TRBJ2-7; 7 nucleotides match TRBD1. CDR3 length: 14 amino acids. CDR1 and CDR2 (germline): MNHEY, SVGAGI. The V and J ends lost 4 bases and 4 bases, in that order; junction bases with no gene match: 7. This chain's CDR3 is CASSSTGFEYEQYF. The CDR3, as DNA: TGTGCCAGCAGTTCGACAGGGTTTGAGTACGAGCAGTACTTC.

The chain recombines TRBV7-9 with TRBJ1-1; a possible D gene is TRBD1 (5 bases). CDR3 length: 15 residues. Germline V CDR1 and CDR2: SEHNR, FQNEAQ (reference sequence). V lost 3 bases to trimming and J lost 0 bases, with 11 bases between them. CDR3 sequence: CASSFAGDLNTEAFF. CDR3 bases: TGTGCCAGCAGCTTCGCGGGGGACCTGAACACTGAAGCTTTCTTT.